A selection of T cell receptor beta chains follows, all from one sample in a study of OX40 agonist ivuxolimab in advanced cancers. Only in-frame clones appear in the TCRdb table, and some are missing; sequencing was by immunoSEQ multiplex PCR. The data contain some 80,000 clones, 75% to 90% of them seen just once; the ten biggest clones take up about 0.5%. The sequencing used CD4+ or CD8+ T cells sorted from blood, collected in a trial of the OX40 agonist ivuxolimab. These receptors originate from an adult with an advanced solid tumor such as melanoma, head and neck, liver or kidney cancer. The CDR3 runs from the conserved cysteine through the conserved F or W. D genes are given only for firm matches. Some rows mark clone size as missing; the rest say once, few, many or name a class of expanded clone.

J gene: TRBJ2-3; V gene: TRBV5-1; D gene: NA; clone size: NA; CDR3 DNA: TGCGCCAGCAGTCAAGGGAGAGGCACAGATACGCAGTATTTT; CDR3 protein: CASSQGRGTDTQYF
J gene: TRBJ2-3; V gene: TRBV9; D gene: TRBD1; clone size: NA; CDR3 DNA: TGTGCCAGCAGCGTAACAGGGGCAGGGGATACGCAGTATTTT; CDR3 protein: CASSVTGAGDTQYF
J gene: TRBJ1-1; V gene: TRBV11-2; D gene: NA; clone size: NA; CDR3 DNA: TGTGCCAGCAGCTTGGATCCTGGCGTAGGCACTGAAGCTTTCTTT; CDR3 protein: CASSLDPGVGTEAFF
J gene: TRBJ1-5; V gene: TRBV6-1; D gene: NA; clone size: few; CDR3 DNA: TGTGCCAGCAGTGACAGGTGGGACCAGCCCCAGCATTTT; CDR3 protein: CASSDRWDQPQHF
J gene: TRBJ2-7; V gene: TRBV5-1; D gene: NA; clone size: few; CDR3 DNA: TGCGCCAGCAGCTTGTCACGGCCTTACGAGCAGTACTTC; CDR3 protein: CASSLSRPYEQYF
J gene: TRBJ1-6; V gene: TRBV5-1; D gene: NA; clone size: NA; CDR3 DNA: TGCGCCAGCAGCCCGATCACAGGGTACTATAATTCACCCCTCCACTTT; CDR3 protein: CASSPITGYYNSPLHF
J gene: TRBJ2-5; V gene: TRBV25-1; D gene: TRBD1; clone size: NA; CDR3 DNA: TGTGCCAGCATGCTCTCGGGGACAGGGGGTGAAGACCAGTACTTC; CDR3 protein: CASMLSGTGGEDQYF
J gene: TRBJ1-2; V gene: TRBV19; D gene: NA; clone size: NA; CDR3 DNA: TGTGCCAGCAGGGCCGGGACATCTAACTATGGCTACACCTTC; CDR3 protein: CASRAGTSNYGYTF
J gene: TRBJ1-3; V gene: TRBV5-6; D gene: NA; clone size: NA; CDR3 DNA: TGTGCCAGCAGCTTCCCCAGCTCTGGAAACACCATATATTTT; CDR3 protein: CASSFPSSGNTIYF
J gene: TRBJ1-5; V gene: TRBV19; D gene: NA; clone size: once; CDR3 DNA: TGTGCCAGTAGTACCCCTCGAGGGGCAGGTCAGCCCCAGCATTTT; CDR3 protein: CASSTPRGAGQPQHF
J gene: TRBJ1-2; V gene: TRBV18; D gene: NA; clone size: NA; CDR3 DNA: TGTGCCAGCTCACCACCGGTGGGCTATGGCTACACCTTC; CDR3 protein: CASSPPVGYGYTF
J gene: TRBJ1-5; V gene: TRBV7-9; D gene: TRBD1; clone size: NA; CDR3 DNA: TGTGCCAGCAGCTACGGGACAGGGGTATGTGGCAATCAGCCCCAGCATTTT; CDR3 protein: CASSYGTGVCGNQPQHF
J gene: TRBJ1-3; V gene: TRBV30; D gene: TRBD1; clone size: NA; CDR3 DNA: TGTGCCTGGAGAAGGACAGGGGGTGCCTCTGGAAACACCATATATTTT; CDR3 protein: CAWRRTGGASGNTIYF
J gene: TRBJ2-1; V gene: TRBV7-3; D gene: NA; clone size: NA; CDR3 DNA: TGTGCCAGCAGCTTAAGAACGGAAAGTGAGCAGTTCTTC; CDR3 protein: CASSLRTESEQFF
J gene: TRBJ2-6; V gene: TRBV19; D gene: NA; clone size: NA; CDR3 DNA: TGTGCCAGTAGTCTCGGTCATGGGACACGATCTGGGGCCAACGTCCTGACTTTC; CDR3 protein: CASSLGHGTRSGANVLTF
J gene: TRBJ2-7; V gene: TRBV10-3; D gene: NA; clone size: NA; CDR3 DNA: TGTGCCATCGCTAGTTTGGCCACCGGGGCTGGGGAGCAGTACTTC; CDR3 protein: CAIASLATGAGEQYF
J gene: TRBJ2-7; V gene: TRBV18; D gene: NA; clone size: NA; CDR3 DNA: TGTGCCAGCTCACCACCGCTCGCATCCTACGAGCAGTACTTC; CDR3 protein: CASSPPLASYEQYF
J gene: TRBJ2-7; V gene: TRBV6-5; D gene: NA; clone size: NA; CDR3 DNA: TGTGCCAGCAGTTATCAGGGGGGGCCCTACGAGCAGTACTTC; CDR3 protein: CASSYQGGPYEQYF
J gene: TRBJ1-2; V gene: TRBV6-1; D gene: TRBD1; clone size: NA; CDR3 DNA: TGTGCCAGCACCCCCGGACAGGGCGGCTATGGCTACACCTTC; CDR3 protein: CASTPGQGGYGYTF
J gene: TRBJ2-2; V gene: TRBV5-1; D gene: TRBD2; clone size: NA; CDR3 DNA: TGCGCCAGCAGCTTGGCGACTAGCGGGAGGGCTCACGGGGAGCTGTTTTTT; CDR3 protein: CASSLATSGRAHGELFF
J gene: TRBJ1-1; V gene: TRBV10-1; D gene: NA; clone size: NA; CDR3 DNA: TGCGCCAGCAGTGAGTCCTGGGCCCCCCAAGGGGCTTTCTTT; CDR3 protein: CASSESWAPQGAFF
J gene: TRBJ2-1; V gene: TRBV7-8; D gene: TRBD2; clone size: once; CDR3 DNA: TGTGCCAGCAGGCGTAAGCGGGAGGGCCTCAATGAGCAGTTCTTC; CDR3 protein: CASRRKREGLNEQFF
J gene: TRBJ2-5; V gene: TRBV5-1; D gene: NA; clone size: NA; CDR3 DNA: TGCGCCAGCACCCGGAGCCTAGGGGGGGAAGAGACCCAGTACTTC; CDR3 protein: CASTRSLGGEETQYF
J gene: TRBJ1-1; V gene: TRBV30; D gene: NA; clone size: few; CDR3 DNA: TGTGCCTGGAGTGCCCAATTCCACACGGGACCGAACACTGAAGCTTTCTTT; CDR3 protein: CAWSAQFHTGPNTEAFF
J gene: TRBJ1-1; V gene: TRBV5-8; D gene: TRBD1; clone size: NA; CDR3 DNA: TGTGCCAGCAGCTCGGACAGGGGGCGGGTAGCTTTCTTT; CDR3 protein: CASSSDRGRVAFF
J gene: TRBJ2-7; V gene: TRBV6-6; D gene: TRBD2; clone size: NA; CDR3 DNA: TGTGCCAGCAGCCCTTTCGGACTAGCGAGCGAGCAGTACTTC; CDR3 protein: CASSPFGLASEQYF
J gene: TRBJ2-5; V gene: TRBV6-6; D gene: NA; clone size: once; CDR3 DNA: TGTGCCAGCCTCTCAGGGAAGAAAGAGACCCAGTACTTC; CDR3 protein: CASLSGKKETQYF
J gene: TRBJ2-1; V gene: TRBV5-6; D gene: NA; clone size: NA; CDR3 DNA: TGTGCCAGCAGCTTTTTGATTGAGCAGTTCTTC; CDR3 protein: CASSFLIEQFF
J gene: TRBJ1-4; V gene: TRBV11-2; D gene: NA; clone size: NA; CDR3 DNA: TGTGCCAGCAGTCAAGACAATTCTAATGAAAAACTGTTTTTT; CDR3 protein: CASSQDNSNEKLFF
J gene: TRBJ2-2; V gene: TRBV28; D gene: NA; clone size: NA; CDR3 DNA: TGTGCCAGCAGTGGGGACTGGACCGGGGAGCTGTTTTTT; CDR3 protein: CASSGDWTGELFF
J gene: TRBJ1-1; V gene: TRBV6-5; D gene: NA; clone size: NA; CDR3 DNA: TGTGCCAGCAGTTACACTGAAGCTTTCTTT; CDR3 protein: CASSYTEAFF
J gene: TRBJ1-5; V gene: TRBV19; D gene: NA; clone size: NA; CDR3 DNA: TGTGCCAGTAGTTTCTCCCCAGGGGTTAGCAATCAGCCCCAGCATTTT; CDR3 protein: CASSFSPGVSNQPQHF
J gene: TRBJ2-1; V gene: TRBV7-6; D gene: TRBD2; clone size: NA; CDR3 DNA: TGTGCCAGCAGCCCCATCCTAGCGGGAGCAAACAATGAGCAGTTCTTC; CDR3 protein: CASSPILAGANNEQFF
J gene: TRBJ1-5; V gene: TRBV7-2; D gene: NA; clone size: NA; CDR3 DNA: TGTGCCAGCAGCTTAGTCGGGCAGCCCCAGCATTTT; CDR3 protein: CASSLVGQPQHF
J gene: TRBJ1-1; V gene: TRBV6-6; D gene: NA; clone size: NA; CDR3 DNA: TGTGCCAGCAGTCCAATAGGACGGCACACTGAAGCTTTCTTT; CDR3 protein: CASSPIGRHTEAFF
J gene: TRBJ1-2; V gene: TRBV18; D gene: NA; clone size: NA; CDR3 DNA: TGTGCCAGCTCCCCGGGCCAGATCTATGGCTACACCTTC; CDR3 protein: CASSPGQIYGYTF
J gene: TRBJ1-5; V gene: TRBV28; D gene: NA; clone size: NA; CDR3 DNA: TGTGCCAGCAGTTTAACGCCCTTGAGGGATCAGCCCCAGCATTTT; CDR3 protein: CASSLTPLRDQPQHF
J gene: TRBJ2-1; V gene: TRBV7-2; D gene: NA; clone size: NA; CDR3 DNA: TGTGCCAGCAGATCCCGGACAGGGAGTGGGACTAGTAAACACAATGAGCAGTTCTTC; CDR3 protein: CASRSRTGSGTSKHNEQFF
J gene: TRBJ2-1; V gene: TRBV14; D gene: NA; clone size: few; CDR3 DNA: TGTGCCAGCAGTTCCGAACGGGGTTTCTCGAATAATGAGCAGTTCTTC; CDR3 protein: CASSSERGFSNNEQFF
J gene: TRBJ1-5; V gene: TRBV29-1; D gene: TRBD1; clone size: few; CDR3 DNA: TGCAGCGTTAGGGAGACAGGGGATCAGCCCCAGCATTTT; CDR3 protein: CSVRETGDQPQHF
J gene: TRBJ2-1; V gene: TRBV30; D gene: TRBD2; clone size: NA; CDR3 DNA: TGTGCCGGAGATAAACTAGCGGGGCTTAATGAGCAGTTCTTC; CDR3 protein: CAGDKLAGLNEQFF
J gene: TRBJ1-3; V gene: TRBV4-1; D gene: NA; clone size: NA; CDR3 DNA: TGCGCCAGCAGCCAGACAGGACCTCAAGACACCATATATTTT; CDR3 protein: CASSQTGPQDTIYF
J gene: TRBJ2-1; V gene: TRBV19; D gene: NA; clone size: NA; CDR3 DNA: TGTGCCAGTAGTGAGGACGGTAACTCCTACAATGAGCAGTTCTTC; CDR3 protein: CASSEDGNSYNEQFF
J gene: TRBJ1-3; V gene: TRBV30; D gene: NA; clone size: NA; CDR3 DNA: TGTGCCTGGAACTTAGGGTATCAGGGAAACACCATATATTTT; CDR3 protein: CAWNLGYQGNTIYF
J gene: TRBJ1-2; V gene: TRBV6-5; D gene: TRBD1; clone size: NA; CDR3 DNA: TGTGCCAGCAGAACACTAGGGACAGGGCGGTATGGCTACACCTTC; CDR3 protein: CASRTLGTGRYGYTF
J gene: TRBJ1-3; V gene: TRBV7-6; D gene: NA; clone size: NA; CDR3 DNA: TGTGCCAGCAGCTTAGGGGGCAGTGCCTCTGGAAACACCATATATTTT; CDR3 protein: CASSLGGSASGNTIYF
J gene: TRBJ2-5; V gene: TRBV5-1; D gene: NA; clone size: NA; CDR3 DNA: TGCGCCAGCAGCTTGAGACAGGGAGGGGTAGAAGAGACCCAGTACTTC; CDR3 protein: CASSLRQGGVEETQYF